The rows below give T cell receptor beta chains drawn from one sample of a study of read filtering for tumor transcriptome and immune sequencing. Each CDR3 protein is one row after TCRdb ran MiXCR on the reads. The sample has approximately 14,000 distinct CDR3 sequences, around 20% seen once. The specimen was a population of CD138-negative cells sorted from bone marrow. These receptors all come from a donor at least 40 years old with multiple myeloma. Both conserved end residues are part of each CDR3. A D gene is named only where the DNA matches it firmly.

V gene: TRBV7-2; D gene: TRBD2; J gene: TRBJ2-1; CDR3 length: 16; CDR3 protein: CASRKTAGDKRHGQFF
V gene: TRBV6-1; D gene: TRBD1; J gene: TRBJ2-1; CDR3 length: 17; CDR3 protein: CASRLMTGSSSYNEQFF
V gene: TRBV12-3/TRBV12-4; D gene: -; J gene: TRBJ2-2; CDR3 length: 15; CDR3 protein: CASSSGQGGTGELFF
V gene: TRBV20-1; D gene: TRBD2; J gene: TRBJ2-3; CDR3 length: 15; CDR3 protein: CSAFPAGGMVDTQYF
V gene: TRBV7-8; D gene: -; J gene: TRBJ2-1; CDR3 length: 14; CDR3 protein: CASSLFSGGNEQFF
V gene: TRBV20-1; D gene: -; J gene: TRBJ2-5; CDR3 length: 13; CDR3 protein: CSASGGSGETQYF
V gene: TRBV7-2; D gene: -; J gene: TRBJ1-6; CDR3 length: 17; CDR3 protein: CASSLDGGRAGGSPLHF
V gene: TRBV12-3/TRBV12-4; D gene: -; J gene: TRBJ2-5; CDR3 length: 15; CDR3 protein: CASSRSRDSQETQYF
V gene: TRBV29-1; D gene: -; J gene: TRBJ1-1; CDR3 length: 12; CDR3 protein: CSVGRLDTEAFF
V gene: TRBV4-1; D gene: -; J gene: TRBJ1-1; CDR3 length: 16; CDR3 protein: CASSQPKAGKNTEAFF
V gene: TRBV7-2; D gene: -; J gene: TRBJ1-2; CDR3 length: 12; CDR3 protein: CASSLAGYGYTF
V gene: TRBV9; D gene: TRBD2; J gene: TRBJ2-5; CDR3 length: 15; CDR3 protein: CASSATSGSGETQYF
V gene: TRBV7-9; D gene: -; J gene: TRBJ1-2; CDR3 length: 14; CDR3 protein: CASSMGRILDGYIF
V gene: TRBV5-1; D gene: TRBD1; J gene: TRBJ1-2; CDR3 length: 13; CDR3 protein: CASSVRGGAGYTF
V gene: TRBV30; D gene: -; J gene: TRBJ2-7; CDR3 length: 12; CDR3 protein: CAWRRLYYEQYF
V gene: TRBV12-3/TRBV12-4; D gene: TRBD1; J gene: TRBJ1-1; CDR3 length: 15; CDR3 protein: CASSPLVGTDTEAFF
V gene: TRBV5-6; D gene: -; J gene: TRBJ2-2; CDR3 length: 16; CDR3 protein: CASSFLARFGVGELLF
V gene: TRBV7-6; D gene: -; J gene: TRBJ1-5; CDR3 length: 15; CDR3 protein: CASSLGYGSGQPQHF
V gene: TRBV7-7; D gene: TRBD1; J gene: TRBJ2-2; CDR3 length: 17; CDR3 protein: CASSLGQLQANTGELFF
V gene: TRBV7-9; D gene: TRBD1; J gene: TRBJ2-7; CDR3 length: 15; CDR3 protein: CASSARGTGGTEQYF
V gene: TRBV5-6; D gene: -; J gene: TRBJ2-3; CDR3 length: 15; CDR3 protein: CASSLAPTFTDTQYF
V gene: TRBV7-7; D gene: -; J gene: TRBJ2-2; CDR3 length: 15; CDR3 protein: CASRSAGSYSGELFF
V gene: TRBV12-3/TRBV12-4; D gene: -; J gene: TRBJ2-2; CDR3 length: 16; CDR3 protein: CASRAGQGLNTGELFF
V gene: TRBV29-1; D gene: TRBD2; J gene: TRBJ2-3; CDR3 length: 13; CDR3 protein: CSVVAGSTDTQYF
V gene: TRBV18; D gene: -; J gene: TRBJ1-1; CDR3 length: 13; CDR3 protein: CASSPPGWTEASF
V gene: TRBV2; D gene: TRBD2; J gene: TRBJ2-3; CDR3 length: 15; CDR3 protein: CASSDSGGAADTQYF
V gene: TRBV15; D gene: -; J gene: TRBJ2-1; CDR3 length: 13; CDR3 protein: CATSMGRYNEQFF
V gene: TRBV27; D gene: TRBD2; J gene: TRBJ2-3; CDR3 length: 15; CDR3 protein: CASSFLAGTTDTQYF
V gene: TRBV29-1; D gene: -; J gene: TRBJ1-1; CDR3 length: 13; CDR3 protein: CSGYNGRNTEAFF